The entry below describes one TCR beta chain. This sample is drawn from a study of blood T cell repertoires in COVID-19. On the study more broadly: Some COVID-19 samples were acute and others convalescent; all came from the United States, Italy and Spain. T cells, B-cell-depleted T cells, or PBMCs supplied cDNA or gDNA.

The participants were between about 18 and 90 years old and came from some 25 US areas. Self-reported history from a screening survey and questionnaire set each donor's cohort. The trim removed 5 bases at V and 6 bases at J, leaving 12 bases unmatched. The CDR3 runs 16 residues. Germline-derived CDR1 and CDR2 are SGHTA and FQGNSA. Produced via immunoSEQ multiplex PCR; TCRdb's table is partial and in-frame only. Seen here are some 150,000 clones, approximately 84% observed once, and the top ten hold 1% to 1.5%. V gene TRBV7-2 combines with J gene TRBJ2-2, with 7 bases fitting TRBD1. The receptor comes from a human donor with acute COVID-19. The donor label of this sample is uncertain. The sequenced sample was PBMCs or T cells enriched from blood (not recorded which). The CDR3 bases are TGTGCCAGCAGCCCCATTCGGACAGGTCGGGCCGGGGAGCTGTTTTTT. Translating it yields CASSPIRTGRAGELFF.